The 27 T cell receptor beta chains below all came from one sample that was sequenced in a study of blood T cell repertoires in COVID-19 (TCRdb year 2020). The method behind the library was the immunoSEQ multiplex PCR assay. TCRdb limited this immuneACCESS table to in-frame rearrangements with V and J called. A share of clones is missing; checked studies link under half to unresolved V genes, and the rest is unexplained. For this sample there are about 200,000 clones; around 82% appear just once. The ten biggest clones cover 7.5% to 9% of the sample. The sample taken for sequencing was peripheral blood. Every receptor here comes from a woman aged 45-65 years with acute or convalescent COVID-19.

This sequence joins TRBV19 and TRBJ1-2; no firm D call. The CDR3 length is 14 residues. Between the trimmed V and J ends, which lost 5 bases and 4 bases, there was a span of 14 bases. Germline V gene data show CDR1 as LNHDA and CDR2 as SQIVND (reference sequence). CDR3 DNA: TGTGCCAGTAGTTCGGAAAGGGCGGGCTATGGCTACACCTTC. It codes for CASSSERAGYGYTF.

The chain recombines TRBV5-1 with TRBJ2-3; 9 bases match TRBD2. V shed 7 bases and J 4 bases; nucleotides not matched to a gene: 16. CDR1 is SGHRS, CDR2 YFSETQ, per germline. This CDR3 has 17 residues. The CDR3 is CASRLLRAGGTADTQYF. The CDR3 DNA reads TGCGCCAGCCGTTTGCTTCGGGCGGGGGGGACTGCAGATACGCAGTATTTT.

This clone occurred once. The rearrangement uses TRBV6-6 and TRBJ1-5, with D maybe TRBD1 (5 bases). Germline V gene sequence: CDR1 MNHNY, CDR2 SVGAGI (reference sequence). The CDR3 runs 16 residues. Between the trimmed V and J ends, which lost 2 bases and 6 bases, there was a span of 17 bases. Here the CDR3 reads CASSYLGARSGQPQHF. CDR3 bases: TGTGCCAGCAGTTACCTAGGGGCCAGGTCGGGTCAGCCCCAGCATTTT.

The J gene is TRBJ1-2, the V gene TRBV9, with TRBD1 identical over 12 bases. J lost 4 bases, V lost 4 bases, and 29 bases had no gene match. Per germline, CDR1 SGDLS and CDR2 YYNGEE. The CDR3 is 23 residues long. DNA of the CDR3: TGTGCCAGCAGCTCTAAGACCGCCGCTGTGCAACCGGGACAGGGGGCCGCAGGCTATGGCTACACCTTC. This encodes CASSSKTAAVQPGQGAAGYGYTF.

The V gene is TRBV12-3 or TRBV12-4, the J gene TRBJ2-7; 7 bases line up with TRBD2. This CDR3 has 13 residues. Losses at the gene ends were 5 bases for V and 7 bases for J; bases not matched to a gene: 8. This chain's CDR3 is CASSPGRAGEQYF. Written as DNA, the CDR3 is TGTGCCAGCAGTCCTGGGAGGGCGGGGGAGCAGTACTTC.

CDR3 in amino acids: CASSAGQGTNYGYTF. The CDR3 DNA reads as TGTGCCAGCTCAGCGGGACAGGGGACTAACTATGGCTACACCTTC. The V gene is TRBV18, the J gene TRBJ1-2, with 10 bases fitting TRBD1. CDR1 and CDR2 from the germline V gene are KGHSH and LQKENI. V shed 5 bases and J 0 bases; nucleotides not matched to a gene: 3. This CDR3 comprises 15 residues.

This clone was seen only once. The CDR3 DNA is TGTGCCAGCAGCACGGGAGCGATAGAGACCCAGTACTTC. It is translated as CASSTGAIETQYF. The chain uses TRBV14 and TRBJ2-5; D possibly corresponds to TRBD2 (6 bases). This CDR3 contains 13 residues. V was shortened by 5 bases and J by 4 bases, with 11 bases between the two germline ends. Germline-derived CDR1 and CDR2 are SGHDN and FVKESK. Combining the CDR3 with reference TRBV14 and TRBJ2-5 gives the whole variable domain EAGVTQFPSHSVIEKGQTVTLRCDPISGHDNLYWYRRVMGKEIKFLLHFVKESKQDESGMPNNRFLAERTGGTYSTLKVQPAELEDSGVYFCASSTGAIETQYFGPGTRLLVL.

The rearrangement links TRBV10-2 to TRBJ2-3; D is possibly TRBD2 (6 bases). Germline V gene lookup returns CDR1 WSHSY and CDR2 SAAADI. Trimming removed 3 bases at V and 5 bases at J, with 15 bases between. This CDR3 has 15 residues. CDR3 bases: TGCGCCAGCAGTGACGGGACTGGGAACTTAGATACGCAGTATTTT. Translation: CASSDGTGNLDTQYF.

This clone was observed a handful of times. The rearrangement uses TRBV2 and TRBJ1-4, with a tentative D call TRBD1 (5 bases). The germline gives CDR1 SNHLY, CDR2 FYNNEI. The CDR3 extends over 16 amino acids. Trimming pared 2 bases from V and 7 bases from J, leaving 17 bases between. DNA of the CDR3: TGTGCCAGCAGTGAAAGTCACGGGGGTTGGGCTGAAAAACTGTTTTTT. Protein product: CASSESHGGWAEKLFF.

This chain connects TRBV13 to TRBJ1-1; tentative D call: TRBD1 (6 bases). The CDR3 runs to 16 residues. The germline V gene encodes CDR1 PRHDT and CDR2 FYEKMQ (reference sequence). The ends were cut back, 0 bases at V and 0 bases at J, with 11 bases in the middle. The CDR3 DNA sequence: TGTGCCAGCAGCTTAGGAGGACAGTACGTGAACACTGAAGCTTTCTTT. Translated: CASSLGGQYVNTEAFF.

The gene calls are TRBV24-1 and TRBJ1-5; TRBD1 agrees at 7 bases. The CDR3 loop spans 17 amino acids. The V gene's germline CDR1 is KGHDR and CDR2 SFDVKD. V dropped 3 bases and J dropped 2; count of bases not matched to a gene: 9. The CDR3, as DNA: TGTGCCACCAGTGATAAATCAGACAGGGCAGGCAATCAGCCCCAGCATTTT. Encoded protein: CATSDKSDRAGNQPQHF.

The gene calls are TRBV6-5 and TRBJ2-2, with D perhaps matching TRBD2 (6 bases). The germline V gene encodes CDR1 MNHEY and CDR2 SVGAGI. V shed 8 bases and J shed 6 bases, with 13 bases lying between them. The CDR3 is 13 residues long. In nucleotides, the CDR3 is TGTGCCAGCCGGGGATCGGGGGCCGGGGAGCTGTTTTTT. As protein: CASRGSGAGELFF.

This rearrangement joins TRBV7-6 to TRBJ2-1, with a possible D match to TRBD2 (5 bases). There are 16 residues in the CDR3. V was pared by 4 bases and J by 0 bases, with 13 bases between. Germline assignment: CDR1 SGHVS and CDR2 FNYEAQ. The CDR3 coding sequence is TGTGCCAGCAGCTGGGAAGCGGTGAGCTCCTACAATGAGCAGTTCTTC. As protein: CASSWEAVSSYNEQFF.

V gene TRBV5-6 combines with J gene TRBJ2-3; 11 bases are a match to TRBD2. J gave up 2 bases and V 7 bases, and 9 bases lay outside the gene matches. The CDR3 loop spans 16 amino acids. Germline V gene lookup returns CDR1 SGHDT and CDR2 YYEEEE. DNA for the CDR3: TGTGCCAGCCGGGGACTAGCGGATCGACACACAGATACGCAGTATTTT. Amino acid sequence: CASRGLADRHTDTQYF.

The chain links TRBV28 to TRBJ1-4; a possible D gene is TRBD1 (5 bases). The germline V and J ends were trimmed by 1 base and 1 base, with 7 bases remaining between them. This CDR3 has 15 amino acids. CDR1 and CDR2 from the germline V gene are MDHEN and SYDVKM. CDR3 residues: CASSLFQGTNEKLFF. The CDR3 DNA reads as TGTGCCAGCAGTTTATTTCAGGGAACTAATGAAAAACTGTTTTTT.

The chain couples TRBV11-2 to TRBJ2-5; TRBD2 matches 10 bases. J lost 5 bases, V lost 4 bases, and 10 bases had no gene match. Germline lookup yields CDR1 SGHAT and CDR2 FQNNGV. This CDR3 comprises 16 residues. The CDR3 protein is CASSSGGLAGVETQYF. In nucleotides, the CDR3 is TGTGCCAGCAGCTCGGGTGGGCTAGCGGGAGTTGAGACCCAGTACTTC. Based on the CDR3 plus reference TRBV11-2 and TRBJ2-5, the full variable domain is EAGVAQSPRYKIIEKRQSVAFWCNPISGHATLYWYQQILGQGPKLLIQFQNNGVVDDSQLPKDRFSAERLKGVDSTLKIQPAKLEDSAVYLCASSSGGLAGVETQYFGPGTRLLVL.

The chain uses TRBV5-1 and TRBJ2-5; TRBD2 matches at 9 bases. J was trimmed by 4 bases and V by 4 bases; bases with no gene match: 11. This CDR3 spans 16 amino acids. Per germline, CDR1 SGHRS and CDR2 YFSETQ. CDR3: CASSLEVAGVGETQYF. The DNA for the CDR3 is TGCGCCAGCAGCCTGGAGGTAGCGGGAGTGGGAGAGACCCAGTACTTC.

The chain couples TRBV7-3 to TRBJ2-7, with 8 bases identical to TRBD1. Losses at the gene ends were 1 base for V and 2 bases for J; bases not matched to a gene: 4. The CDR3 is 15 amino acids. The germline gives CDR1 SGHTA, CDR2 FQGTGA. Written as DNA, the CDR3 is TGTGCCAGCAGCTTAATGGGACAGGTAGCCTACGAGCAGTACTTC. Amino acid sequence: CASSLMGQVAYEQYF.

CDR3 in amino acids: CASSHGLYEQYF. The CDR3 nucleotides are TGTGCCAGCAGCCACGGTCTCTACGAGCAGTACTTC. The gene calls are TRBV6-6 and TRBJ2-7; D is unclear. CDR1 is MNHNY and CDR2 is SVGAGI in the germline V gene (reference sequence). This CDR3 is 12 amino acids long. The germline V and J ends were trimmed by 6 bases and 3 bases, with 9 bases remaining between them.

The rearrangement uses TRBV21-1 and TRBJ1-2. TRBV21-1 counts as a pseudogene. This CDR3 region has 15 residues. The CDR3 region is CASSNNSPGIYGYTF. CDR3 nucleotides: TGTGCCAGCAGCAACAACTCCCCCGGGATTTATGGCTACACCTTC.

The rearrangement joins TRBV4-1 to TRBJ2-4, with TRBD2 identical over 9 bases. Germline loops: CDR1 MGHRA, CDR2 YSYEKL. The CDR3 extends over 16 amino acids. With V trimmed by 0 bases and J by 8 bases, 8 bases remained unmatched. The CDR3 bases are TGCGCCAGCAGCCAAGACCCTAGCGGGGATGTGTACATTCAGTACTTC. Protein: CASSQDPSGDVYIQYF.

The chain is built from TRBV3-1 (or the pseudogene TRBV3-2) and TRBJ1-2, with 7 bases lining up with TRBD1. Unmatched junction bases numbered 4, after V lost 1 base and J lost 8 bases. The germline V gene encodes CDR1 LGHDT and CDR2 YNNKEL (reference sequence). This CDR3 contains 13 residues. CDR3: CASSQGQGRGYTF. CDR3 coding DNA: TGTGCCAGCAGCCAAGGACAGGGACGAGGCTACACCTTC.

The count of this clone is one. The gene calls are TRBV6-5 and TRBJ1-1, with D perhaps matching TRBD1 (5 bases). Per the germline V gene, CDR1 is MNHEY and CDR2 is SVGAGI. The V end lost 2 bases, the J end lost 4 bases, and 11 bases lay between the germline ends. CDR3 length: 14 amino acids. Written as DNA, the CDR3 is TGTGCCAGCAGTTACCCCGGGGGGGGCACTGAAGCTTTCTTT. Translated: CASSYPGGGTEAFF.

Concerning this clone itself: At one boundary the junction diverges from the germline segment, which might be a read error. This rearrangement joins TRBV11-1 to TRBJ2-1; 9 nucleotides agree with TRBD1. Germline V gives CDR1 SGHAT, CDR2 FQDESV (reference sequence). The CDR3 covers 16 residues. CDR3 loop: CASSLARQGVDNEQFF. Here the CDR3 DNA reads TGTGCCAGCAGCCTAGCACGACAGGGGGTGGACAATGAGCAGTTCTTC.

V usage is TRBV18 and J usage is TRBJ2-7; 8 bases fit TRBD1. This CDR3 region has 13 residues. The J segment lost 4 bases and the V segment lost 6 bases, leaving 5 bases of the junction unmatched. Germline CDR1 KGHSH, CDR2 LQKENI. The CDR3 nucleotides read TGTGCCAGCTCGCCGGGACAGGATTACGAGCAGTACTTC. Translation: CASSPGQDYEQYF.

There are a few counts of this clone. In DNA form, the CDR3 reads TGTGCCTGGACCAAAACCCCCCCCCTAGCGGGCTACGAGCAGTACTTC. Amino acid sequence: CAWTKTPPLAGYEQYF. V and J are TRBV30 and TRBJ2-7; TRBD2 matches at 8 bases. CDR3 size: 16 residues. Germline CDR1 and CDR2: GTSNPN and SVGIG (reference sequence). Trimming took 4 bases from V and 3 from J; bases not matched to a gene: 14.

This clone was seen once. The CDR3 nucleotides are TGTGCCAGCAGTCATAGGGCGGGGACTAGGTGGGGTAATGAGCAGTTCTTC. It yields the protein CASSHRAGTRWGNEQFF. The chain couples TRBV11-2 to TRBJ2-1; 8 bases fit TRBD2. The CDR3 has 17 amino acids. The ends lost 6 bases at V and 7 bases at J; junction bases unmatched: 17. CDR1 is SGHAT and CDR2 is FQNNGV in the germline V gene.